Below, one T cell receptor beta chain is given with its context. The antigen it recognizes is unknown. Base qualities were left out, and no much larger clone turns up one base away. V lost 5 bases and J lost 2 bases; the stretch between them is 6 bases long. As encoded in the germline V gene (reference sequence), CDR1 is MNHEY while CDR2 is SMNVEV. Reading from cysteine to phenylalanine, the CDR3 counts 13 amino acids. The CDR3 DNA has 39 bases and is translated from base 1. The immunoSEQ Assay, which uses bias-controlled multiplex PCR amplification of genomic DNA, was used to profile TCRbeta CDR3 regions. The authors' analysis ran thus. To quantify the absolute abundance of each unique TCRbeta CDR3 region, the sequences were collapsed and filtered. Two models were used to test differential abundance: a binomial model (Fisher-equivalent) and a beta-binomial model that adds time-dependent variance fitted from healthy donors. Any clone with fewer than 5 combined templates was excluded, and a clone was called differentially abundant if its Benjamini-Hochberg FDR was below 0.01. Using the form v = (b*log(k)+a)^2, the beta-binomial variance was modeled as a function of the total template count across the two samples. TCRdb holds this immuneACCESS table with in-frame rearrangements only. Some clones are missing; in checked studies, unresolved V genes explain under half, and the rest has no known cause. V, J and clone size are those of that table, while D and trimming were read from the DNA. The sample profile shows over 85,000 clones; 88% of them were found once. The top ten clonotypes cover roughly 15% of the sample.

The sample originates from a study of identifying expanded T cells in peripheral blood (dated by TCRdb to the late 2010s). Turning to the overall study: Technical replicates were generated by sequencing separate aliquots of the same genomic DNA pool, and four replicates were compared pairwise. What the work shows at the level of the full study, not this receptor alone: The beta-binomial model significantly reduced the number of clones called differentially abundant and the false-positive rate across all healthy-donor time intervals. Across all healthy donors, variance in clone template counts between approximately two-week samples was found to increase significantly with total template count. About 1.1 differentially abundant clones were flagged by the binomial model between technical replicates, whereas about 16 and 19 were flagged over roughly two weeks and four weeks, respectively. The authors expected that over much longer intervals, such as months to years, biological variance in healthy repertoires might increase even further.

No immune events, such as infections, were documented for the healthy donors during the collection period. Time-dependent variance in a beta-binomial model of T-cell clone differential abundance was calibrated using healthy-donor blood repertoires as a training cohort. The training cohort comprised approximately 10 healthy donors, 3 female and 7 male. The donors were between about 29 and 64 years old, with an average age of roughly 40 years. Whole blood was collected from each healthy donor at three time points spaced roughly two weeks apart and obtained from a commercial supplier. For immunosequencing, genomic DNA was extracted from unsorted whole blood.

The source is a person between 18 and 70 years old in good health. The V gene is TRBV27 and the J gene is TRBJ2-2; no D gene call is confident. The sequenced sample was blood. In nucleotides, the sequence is TGTGCCAGCAGTCTTCTAAACACCGGGGAGCTGTTTTTT. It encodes CASSLLNTGELFF.